The 27 T cell receptor beta chains below come from one sample, sequenced in a study of shared clonotypes between healthy human individuals. TCRdb keeps only in-frame clones here, not all; method: immunoSEQ multiplex PCR. The repertoire consists of around 480,000 clones, with almost 80% occurring once and the leading ten covering under 15%. Sequenced sample: PBMCs. These receptors were taken from a woman aged 35 to 49 in good health. Some clones in this sample may be carry-over from other donors' samples.

The rearrangement uses TRBV6-5 and TRBJ1-2; D uncertain. Germline lookup yields CDR1 MNHEY and CDR2 SVGAGI. This CDR3 has 13 amino acids. V was shortened by 10 bases and J by 0 bases, with 12 bases between the two germline ends. For the CDR3, the DNA is TGTGCCACCCAGCGATCAGCTAACTATGGCTACACCTTC. It is translated as CATQRSANYGYTF.

This clone is categorized as medium-sized. The same CDR3 can be traced to other DNA sequences in this sample. V is TRBV28 and J is TRBJ2-1; D remains ambiguous. The CDR3 runs to 13 residues. CDR1 is MDHEN, CDR2 SYDVKM, per germline. The V end lost 4 bases, the J end lost 2 bases, and 6 bases lay between the germline ends. CDR3 coding DNA: TGTGCCAGCAGTTCAGGAGCCTACAATGAGCAGTTCTTC. Its protein product is CASSSGAYNEQFF.

This clone showed up just a few times. In nucleotides, the CDR3 is TGTGCCAGCAGCTGGACAGGGCGAGAGACCCAGTACTTC. As protein: CASSWTGRETQYF. The V call is TRBV11-1, the J call TRBJ2-5, with TRBD1 identical over 8 bases. CDR1 is SGHAT and CDR2 is FQDESV in the germline V gene (reference sequence). V gave up 4 bases and J gave up 4 bases; unmatched junction bases: 2. The CDR3 is 13 residues long.

Ten or more counts support this clone. This sequence joins TRBV13 and TRBJ2-1; 12 nucleotides align to TRBD2. V was pared by 1 base and J by 9 bases, with 10 bases of the junction left unmatched. The CDR3 loop spans 17 amino acids. The germline V gene has CDR1 PRHDT and CDR2 FYEKMQ (reference sequence). CDR3 region: CASSLEVLAGGSSEQFF. CDR3 DNA sequence: TGTGCCAGCAGCTTAGAGGTGCTAGCGGGAGGGTCGAGTGAGCAGTTCTTC.

V and J are TRBV11-3 and TRBJ2-1; 9 bases line up with TRBD2. The CDR3 is 15 residues long. The trim removed 1 base at V and 6 bases at J, leaving 4 bases unmatched. The germline V gene has CDR1 SGHNT and CDR2 YENEEA. The chain's CDR3 is CASSLVSGSGNEQFF. As DNA, the CDR3 is TGTGCCAGCAGCTTAGTTAGCGGGAGTGGCAATGAGCAGTTCTTC.

This clone was picked up one time. DNA of the CDR3: TGTGCCATCAGTGGGCGGACAGGGTATGGCTACACCTTC. As protein: CAISGRTGYGYTF. The V and J genes are TRBV10-3 and TRBJ1-2; 8 bases line up with TRBD1. The CDR3 length is 13 residues. The V and J ends lost 4 bases and 5 bases, in that order; junction bases with no gene match: 3. Germline V lookup: CDR1 ENHRY, CDR2 SYGVKD.

J is TRBJ1-2 and V is TRBV11-2; D remains unclear. Germline CDR1 SGHAT, CDR2 FQNNGV. The CDR3 totals 13 residues. Trimming removed 3 bases at V and 4 bases at J, with 9 bases between. The CDR3 DNA follows: TGTGCCAGCAGCTTGGGCACCTTCTATGGCTACACCTTC. Protein sequence: CASSLGTFYGYTF. Drawing the rest from reference TRBV11-2 and TRBJ1-2, the complete variable domain is EAGVAQSPRYKIIEKRQSVAFWCNPISGHATLYWYQQILGQGPKLLIQFQNNGVVDDSQLPKDRFSAERLKGVDSTLKIQPAKLEDSAVYLCASSLGTFYGYTFGSGTRLTVV.

The V and J genes are TRBV10-2 and TRBJ2-6; 9 nucleotides align to TRBD2. The CDR3 covers 15 residues. V was clipped by 8 bases and J by 3 bases; unmatched bases: 5. CDR1 and CDR2 from the germline V gene are WSHSY and SAAADI. CDR3 coding DNA: TGCGCCAGCGCGGGAGGGCCTCTTGGGGCCAACGTCCTGACTTTC. This gives the protein CASAGGPLGANVLTF.

This chain uses TRBV9 with TRBJ2-3; D possibly uses TRBD1 or TRBD2 (7 bases each). Germline V gene sequence: CDR1 SGDLS, CDR2 YYNGEE. The CDR3 has 17 amino acids. Trimming took off 3 bases at V and 4 bases at J, with 21 bases between the two ends. CDR3 in amino acids: CASSGRQGRGSSDTQYF. CDR3 nucleotides: TGTGCCAGCAGCGGCAGACAGGGCCGCGGGAGTTCAGATACGCAGTATTTT.

The V call is TRBV18, the J call TRBJ2-1; 7 bases are a match to TRBD1. The length of the CDR3 is 16 residues. Per the germline V gene, CDR1 is KGHSH and CDR2 is LQKENI. V was clipped by 2 bases and J by 3 bases; unmatched bases: 7. CDR3 loop: CASSPGPGTVYNEQFF. The DNA for the CDR3 is TGTGCCAGCTCACCAGGGCCCGGGACAGTCTACAATGAGCAGTTCTTC. Variable domain in full (rest from reference TRBV18 and TRBJ2-1): NAGVMQNPRHLVRRRGQEARLRCSPMKGHSHVYWYRQLPEEGLKFMVYLQKENIIDESGMPKERFSAEFPKEGPSILRIQQVVRGDSAAYFCASSPGPGTVYNEQFFGPGTRLTVL.

This clone has only one observation. The V and J genes are TRBV27 and TRBJ2-7; 9 bases are a match to TRBD1. With V trimmed by 0 bases and J by 3 bases, 6 bases remained unmatched. Per the germline V gene, CDR1 is MNHEY and CDR2 is SMNVEV (reference sequence). There are 16 residues in the CDR3. CDR3 DNA: TGTGCCAGCAGTTTATCGGGACAGGGAATGATCTACGAGCAGTACTTC. Translation: CASSLSGQGMIYEQYF.

A single count supports this clone. This chain links TRBV29-1 with TRBJ2-7, with 7 bases that match TRBD1. The CDR3 consists of 11 residues. Trimming at V came to 7 bases and at J to 4 bases, leaving 4 bases not matched to a gene. In germline, CDR1 is SQVTM, CDR2 ANQGSEA. The CDR3 nucleotides are TGCAGCGCTTCGACAGGGTACGAGCAGTACTTC. This codes for CSASTGYEQYF.

The chain is built from TRBV28 and TRBJ1-5, with 7 bases lining up with TRBD1. The CDR3 loop spans 14 amino acids. The germline V gene encodes CDR1 MDHEN and CDR2 SYDVKM. Trimming at V came to 5 bases and at J to 0 bases, leaving 1 base not matched to a gene. The CDR3 region is CASSDRDSNQPQHF. The DNA for the CDR3 is TGTGCCAGCAGTGACAGGGATAGCAATCAGCCCCAGCATTTT.

The chain carries TRBV7-9 and TRBJ2-3, with 7 nucleotides matching TRBD1. The V gene end was trimmed by 2 bases and the J gene end by 4 bases; junction bases not matched to a gene: 3. Germline V CDR1 and CDR2: SEHNR, FQNEAQ (reference sequence). CDR3 size: 14 residues. CDR3: CASSLNQGADTQYF. CDR3 DNA sequence: TGTGCCAGCAGCTTAAATCAGGGGGCAGATACGCAGTATTTT.

J is TRBJ2-5 and V is TRBV27; 8 nucleotides line up with TRBD1. V lost 4 bases to trimming and J lost 5 bases; unmatched junction nucleotides: 6. Germline lookup yields CDR1 MNHEY and CDR2 SMNVEV (reference sequence). The CDR3 has 14 residues. The CDR3 region is CASSWDRTRETQYF. The CDR3 coding sequence is TGTGCCAGCAGTTGGGACAGGACTCGCGAGACCCAGTACTTC.

The chain has TRBV1 and TRBJ2-5; the DNA was not used to check the table's D call, TRBD2. TRBV1 is assigned pseudogene status. This CDR3 is built from 17 residues. The CDR3 loop reads CTSSRGWTSGSSETQYF. For the CDR3, the DNA is TGCACCAGCAGCCGGGGTTGGACTAGCGGGAGCTCAGAGACCCAGTACTTC.

This chain joins TRBV11-1 and TRBJ2-1; possible D gene TRBD2, 5 bases. Trimming stripped 1 base from V and 2 bases from J, with 9 bases between. This CDR3 is built from 15 residues. The germline V gene encodes CDR1 SGHAT and CDR2 FQDESV (reference sequence). CDR3 in amino acids: CASSLDSVPYNEQFF. In DNA, the CDR3 is TGTGCCAGCAGCTTAGATAGCGTCCCCTACAATGAGCAGTTCTTC. Together with reference TRBV11-1 and TRBJ2-1, the CDR3 gives the full variable domain: EAEVAQSPRYKITEKSQAVAFWCDPISGHATLYWYRQILGQGPELLVQFQDESVVDDSQLPKDRFSAERLKGVDSTLKIQPAELGDSAMYLCASSLDSVPYNEQFFGPGTRLTVL.

This clone was detected once. Other DNA sequences in this sample translate to the same CDR3. The J gene is TRBJ2-7, the V gene TRBV7-2, with D perhaps TRBD1 or TRBD2 (5 bases each). The CDR3 extends over 13 amino acids. Trimming left V 3 bases short and J 0 bases short, with 6 bases between. The germline gives CDR1 SGHTA, CDR2 FQGNSA. This chain's CDR3 is CASSLRGSYEQYF. The CDR3 bases are TGTGCCAGCAGCTTGAGGGGCTCCTACGAGCAGTACTTC.

The gene calls are TRBV7-9 and TRBJ2-7; possibly TRBD1 or TRBD2 for D (5 bases each). Germline V gene sequence: CDR1 SEHNR, CDR2 FQNEAQ (reference sequence). V lost 1 base and J lost 3, with 13 bases in between. This CDR3 has 15 amino acids. The CDR3 is CASSLGTGTIYEQYF. The DNA of the CDR3 is TGTGCCAGCAGCTTAGGAACCGGGACCATCTACGAGCAGTACTTC.

The rearrangement uses TRBV5-1 and TRBJ1-3; D may be TRBD1 (6 bases). The CDR3 runs to 19 residues. Trimming left V 0 bases short and J 0 bases short, with 19 bases between. CDR1 and CDR2 (germline): SGHRS, YFSETQ. This chain's CDR3 is CASSLGQGPLPLSGNTIYF. In DNA, the CDR3 is TGCGCCAGCAGCTTGGGGCAGGGGCCATTACCTCTCTCTGGAAACACCATATATTTT. The variable domain in full, completed from reference TRBV5-1 and TRBJ1-3, reads KAGVTQTPRYLIKTRGQQVTLSCSPISGHRSVSWYQQTPGQGLQFLFEYFSETQRNKGNFPGRFSGRQFSNSRSEMNVSTLELGDSALYLCASSLGQGPLPLSGNTIYFGEGSWLTVV.

The chain uses TRBV7-2 and TRBJ1-6; no clear D. CDR1 and CDR2 from the germline V gene are SGHTA and FQGNSA. This CDR3 has 12 residues. Trimming removed 6 bases at V and 7 bases at J, with 7 bases between. The CDR3: CASSLPNSPLHF. CDR3 DNA sequence: TGTGCCAGCAGTTTACCCAATTCACCCCTCCACTTT.

This clone was seen just once. This chain connects TRBV5-5 to TRBJ2-7; weak D call: TRBD2 (5 bases). The CDR3 is 14 amino acids. CDR1 is SGHKS, CDR2 YYEKEE, per germline (reference sequence). Trimming cost V 2 bases and J 3 bases, with 12 bases left between them. CDR3 protein: CASSFIGRHYEQYF. CDR3 bases: TGTGCCAGCAGCTTCATTGGGAGACACTACGAGCAGTACTTC. Complete variable domain (other parts from reference TRBV5-5 and TRBJ2-7): DAGVTQSPTHLIKTRGQQVTLRCSPISGHKSVSWYQQVLGQGPQFIFQYYEKEERGRGNFPDRFSARQFPNYSSELNVNALLLGDSALYLCASSFIGRHYEQYFGPGTRLTVT.

V gene TRBV9 combines with J gene TRBJ1-2; the D is unclear. V lost 3 bases and J lost 8, with 11 bases in between. Germline-derived CDR1 and CDR2 are SGDLS and YYNGEE. The CDR3 runs 12 residues. The CDR3 reads CASSEGVGGYTF. The CDR3 DNA reads TGTGCCAGCAGCGAGGGAGTTGGGGGCTACACCTTC.

V gene TRBV2 combines with J gene TRBJ2-6; 7 bases line up with TRBD1. The length of the CDR3 is 14 residues. From germline, CDR1 is SNHLY and CDR2 FYNNEI. Unmatched junction bases numbered 4, after V lost 5 bases and J lost 6 bases. DNA of the CDR3: TGTGCCAGCAGTCAAGACAGGGAGGCCAACGTCCTGACTTTC. Protein sequence: CASSQDREANVLTF. Together with reference TRBV2 and TRBJ2-6, the CDR3 gives the full variable domain: EPEVTQTPSHQVTQMGQEVILRCVPISNHLYFYWYRQILGQKVEFLVSFYNNEISEKSEIFDDQFSVERPDGSNFTLKIRSTKLEDSAMYFCASSQDREANVLTFGAGSRLTVL.

The CDR3 nucleotides are TGTGCCAGCTCACAGGAGCAACTTCGGAACACTGAAGCTTTCTTT. Amino acid sequence: CASSQEQLRNTEAFF. This rearrangement joins TRBV18 to TRBJ1-1, with no clear D. Trimming took 4 bases from V and 1 from J, leaving 13 bases between them. There are 15 residues in the CDR3. Germline V gene sequence: CDR1 KGHSH, CDR2 LQKENI.

V is TRBV6-1 and J is TRBJ2-2; no clear D. The V end lost 7 bases, the J end lost 6 bases, and 15 bases lay between the germline ends. CDR3 length: 14 amino acids. Germline V gene sequence: CDR1 MNHNS, CDR2 SASEGT. The CDR3 loop is CASIRPRGSGELFF. CDR3 nucleotides: TGTGCCAGCATACGGCCCCGCGGCTCCGGGGAGCTGTTTTTT.

This clone was picked up one time. At the DNA level, this CDR3 is encoded by other sequences in the same sample as well. The rearrangement uses TRBV18 and TRBJ2-7; D is perhaps TRBD1 (5 bases). Trimming left V 3 bases short and J 3 bases short, with 6 bases between. Germline V gene sequence: CDR1 KGHSH, CDR2 LQKENI. This CDR3 has 12 amino acids. The CDR3: CASSPDSYEQYF. CDR3 DNA sequence: TGTGCCAGCTCACCTGACAGCTACGAGCAGTACTTC.